The rows below give T cell receptor beta chains drawn from one sample of a study of B cell selection in AIRE deficiency. Only in-frame clones appear in the TCRdb table, and some are missing; sequencing was by immunoSEQ multiplex PCR. The table includes fewer than 30,000 clones, 95% to 98% detected once. The sample taken for sequencing was CD4+CD127+ conventional T cells sorted from PBMCs. The receptors here all came from a human donor in good health. CDR3s include the opening cysteine and the closing phenylalanine or tryptophan. The D gene is left open where the match is weak. Size tells how often a clone was seen (once, few, many) or the class of an expanded clone, and some rows leave it out.

j_call clone_size d_call v_call cdr3_aa cdr3_nt
TRBJ2-7 . TRBD1 TRBV27 CASSRTGSASYEQYF TGTGCCAGCAGTAGGACAGGGTCTGCCTCCTACGAGCAGTACTTC
TRBJ2-3 . . TRBV19 CAPIGPQGIGDTQYF TGTGCCCCTATTGGCCCGCAGGGGATCGGAGATACGCAGTATTTT
TRBJ1-2 . . TRBV23-1 CASSPLGGLGYTF TGCGCCAGCAGTCCCCTTGGAGGGCTTGGCTACACCTTC
TRBJ1-4 . . TRBV19 CASRSGQDEKLFF TGTGCCAGTAGGAGTGGGCAGGATGAAAAACTGTTTTTT
TRBJ2-1 . . TRBV5-4 CASSLGTTNNEQFF TGTGCCAGCAGCTTGGGGACTACCAACAATGAGCAGTTCTTC
TRBJ2-5 . . TRBV6-5 CASSYGLKETQYF TGTGCCAGCAGTTACGGACTAAAAGAGACCCAGTACTTC
TRBJ1-6 . . TRBV7-2 CASSLGGAGNSPLHF TGTGCCAGCAGCTTAGGGGGGGCAGGAAATTCACCCCTCCACTTT
TRBJ1-1 once . TRBV27 CATISPGLGVEAFF TGTGCCACCATATCGCCCGGACTGGGAGTTGAAGCTTTCTTT
TRBJ2-5 . TRBD2 TRBV5-1 CASSLRAGAGTSGRGEETQYF TGCGCCAGCAGCTTGAGGGCCGGGGCCGGGACTAGCGGGAGAGGGGAGGAGACCCAGTACTTC
TRBJ2-3 once TRBD1 TRBV5-1 CASSLAGTGGGTDTQYF TGCGCCAGCAGCTTGGCCGGGACAGGGGGCGGAACAGATACGCAGTATTTT
TRBJ1-2 . . TRBV19 CASSAIGGFDGYTF TGTGCCAGTAGTGCGATAGGAGGATTCGATGGCTACACCTTC
TRBJ2-5 . TRBD2 TRBV11-3 CASSFRGDSGKQETQYF TGTGCCAGCAGCTTCCGGGGTGATAGCGGGAAGCAAGAGACCCAGTACTTC
TRBJ1-4 . . TRBV6-6 CAGGAKATNEKLFF TGTGCCGGGGGTGCTAAAGCAACTAATGAAAAACTGTTTTTT
TRBJ2-3 . TRBD2 TRBV5-1 CASSSGGVSTSGPAPLSTDTQYF TGCGCCAGCAGCTCCGGTGGGGTTTCGACTAGCGGGCCGGCCCCGCTTAGCACAGATACGCAGTATTTT
TRBJ2-6 . . TRBV9 CASSAPTSTVPRLSGANVLTF TGTGCCAGCAGCGCGCCCACCTCGACAGTCCCCAGGCTATCTGGGGCCAACGTCCTGACTTTC
TRBJ1-5 once . TRBV4-3 CASSQDRNQPQHF TGCGCCAGCAGCCAAGATAGGAATCAGCCCCAGCATTTT
TRBJ1-2 . TRBD1 TRBV5-1 CASSLGPEDRGRYQWYGYTF TGCGCCAGCAGCTTGGGACCAGAGGACAGGGGGCGCTACCAATGGTATGGCTACACCTTC
TRBJ2-6 . . TRBV5-1 CASSLHNRNSGANVLTF TGCGCCAGCAGCTTGCACAACAGAAACTCTGGGGCCAACGTCCTGACTTTC
TRBJ1-1 . . TRBV6-6 CALRGRGTEAFF TGTGCTCTCAGGGGCCGGGGGACTGAAGCTTTCTTT
TRBJ2-1 . TRBD1 TRBV9 CASSPRDRSYNEQFF TGTGCCAGCAGCCCTCGGGACAGGTCCTACAATGAGCAGTTCTTC